A single sample is the source of the 26 T cell receptor beta chains below, sequenced in a study of cytomegalovirus exposure and HLA in healthy donors. PCR employed 60 Vbeta and 13 Jbeta primers. TCRdb's table, derived via immunoSEQ multiplex PCR, lists solely in-frame clones and lacks some. Across roughly 54,000 clones, the top ten clones capture approximately 12% of the sample. The source material was PBMCs. The receptors derive from a woman aged 25-40 years in good health and CMV-seropositive.

This clone is medium-sized by frequency. This chain joins TRBV4-2 and TRBJ2-7, with a possible D match to TRBD2 (6 bases). In germline, CDR1 is LGHNA, CDR2 YNFKEQ. V lost 8 bases and J 0 bases, leaving 14 bases between the germline ends. The CDR3 totals 14 residues. This CDR3 reads CASGGSGASYEQYF. CDR3 DNA sequence: TGTGCCAGCGGGGGGTCCGGGGCCTCCTACGAGCAGTACTTC.

The V gene is TRBV30, the J gene TRBJ2-6, with D tentatively TRBD1 (6 bases). The CDR3 has 15 residues. V was shortened by 5 bases and J by 1 base, with 12 bases between the two germline ends. Germline loops: CDR1 GTSNPN, CDR2 SVGIG (reference sequence). The CDR3 coding sequence is TGTGCCTGGGGTACAGGGTCATCTGGGGCCAACGTCCTGACTTTC. As protein: CAWGTGSSGANVLTF.

V gene TRBV18 combines with J gene TRBJ2-6; D is unresolved. There are 15 residues in the CDR3. The germline gives CDR1 KGHSH, CDR2 LQKENI. V lost 4 bases, J lost 0 bases, and 7 bases lay in between. The CDR3 here is CASSLSDSGANVLTF. As DNA, the CDR3 is TGTGCCAGCTCACTCTCAGACTCTGGGGCCAACGTCCTGACTTTC.

The chain combines TRBV30 with TRBJ2-2, with D unclear. V was clipped by 0 bases and J by 0 bases, with 11 bases between them. This CDR3 spans 16 amino acids. Germline CDR1 and CDR2: GTSNPN and SVGIG (reference sequence). CDR3 sequence (DNA): TGTGCCTGGAGTGTCGGCCAGGTCACGAACACCGGGGAGCTGTTTTTT. Its translation is CAWSVGQVTNTGELFF.

V gene TRBV5-1 combines with J gene TRBJ1-2; D is unclear. CDR3 length: 14 residues. V was shortened by 4 bases and J by 2 bases, with 12 bases between the two germline ends. The germline gives CDR1 SGHRS, CDR2 YFSETQ. CDR3 amino acids: CASSPTTVNYGYTF. CDR3 DNA sequence: TGCGCCAGCAGCCCTACTACGGTAAACTATGGCTACACCTTC.

The chain links TRBV5-6 to TRBJ2-1, with 7 bases identical to TRBD1. CDR3 length: 12 amino acids. Unmatched junction bases numbered 5, after V lost 5 bases and J lost 9 bases. Germline assignment: CDR1 SGHDT and CDR2 YYEEEE. CDR3 sequence reads: CASSTSGGEQFF. In DNA form, the CDR3 reads TGTGCCAGCAGTACCTCAGGGGGTGAGCAGTTCTTC.

V and J are TRBV15 and TRBJ2-3, with D maybe TRBD2 (7 bases). The CDR3 spans 15 residues. CDR1 and CDR2 from the germline V gene are LNHNV and YYDKDF (reference sequence). Trimming shortened V by 0 bases and J by 8 bases, and 15 bases separated the two germline ends. CDR3 sequence (DNA): TGTGCCACCAGCAGAGATAGGGGGGGGGCCGGTACGCAGTATTTT. Encoded protein: CATSRDRGGAGTQYF.

V is TRBV5-1 and J is TRBJ1-6; possible D gene TRBD1, 6 bases. V shed 4 bases and J shed 5 bases, with 13 bases lying between them. Germline V CDR1 and CDR2: SGHRS, YFSETQ. The CDR3 runs to 15 residues. For the CDR3, the DNA is TGCGCCAGCAGCGTACCACAGGGTAATAATTCACCCCTCCACTTT. It is translated as CASSVPQGNNSPLHF.

V gene TRBV11-3 combines with J gene TRBJ2-5; maybe TRBD2 (6 bases). V was trimmed by 3 bases and J by 4 bases, leaving 12 bases between them. The CDR3 is made up of 14 amino acids. CDR1 SGHNT and CDR2 YENEEA come from the germline V gene. CDR3 loop: CASSFVASAETQYF. CDR3 sequence (DNA): TGTGCCAGCAGCTTCGTAGCTAGCGCAGAGACCCAGTACTTC.

The chain is built from TRBV7-9 and TRBJ2-7; 10 positions agree with TRBD1. The germline V gene encodes CDR1 SEHNR and CDR2 FQNEAQ (reference sequence). The CDR3 contains 15 residues. With V trimmed by 4 bases and J by 5 bases, 8 bases remained unmatched. CDR3 amino acids: CASSSTDRGYHEQYF. The CDR3 DNA follows: TGTGCCAGCAGCTCCACGGACAGGGGGTACCACGAGCAGTACTTC.

This rearrangement joins TRBV5-6 to TRBJ1-6; D gene unclear. V was cut by 0 bases and J by 7 bases, with 8 bases left in between. CDR3 length: 14 residues. In germline, CDR1 is SGHDT, CDR2 YYEEEE. The CDR3 region is CASSLGGGNSPLHF. The CDR3 DNA sequence: TGTGCCAGCAGCTTGGGAGGCGGGAATTCACCCCTCCACTTT.

The chain employs TRBV5-6 and TRBJ1-6; 9 bases are shared with TRBD1. The CDR3 spans 16 residues. The germline gives CDR1 SGHDT, CDR2 YYEEEE. Trimming removed 0 bases from V and 8 bases from J; junction bases left unmatched: 6. This CDR3 reads CASSLGTGDQYSPLHF. CDR3 sequence (DNA): TGTGCCAGCAGCTTGGGGACAGGGGATCAGTATTCACCCCTCCACTTT. Variable domain in full (rest from reference TRBV5-6 and TRBJ1-6): DAGVTQSPTHLIKTRGQQVTLRCSPKSGHDTVSWYQQALGQGPQFIFQYYEEEERQRGNFPDRFSGHQFPNYSSELNVNALLLGDSALYLCASSLGTGDQYSPLHFGNGTRLTVT.

The V call is TRBV7-9, the J call TRBJ1-6; 8 bases are a match to TRBD1. J was trimmed by 6 bases and V by 5 bases; bases with no gene match: 6. The CDR3 consists of 15 residues. Germline CDR1 SEHNR, CDR2 FQNEAQ (reference sequence). The CDR3 coding sequence is TGTGCCAGCAGCAGGACAGGGCCCCCTAATTCACCCCTCCACTTT. Its translation: CASSRTGPPNSPLHF.

This sequence joins TRBV30 and TRBJ2-1, with D perhaps matching TRBD2 (6 bases). The V end lost 2 bases, the J end lost 13 bases, and 15 bases lay between the germline ends. The CDR3 contains 12 residues. CDR1 is GTSNPN and CDR2 is SVGIG in the germline V gene (reference sequence). In nucleotides, the CDR3 is TGTGCCTGGAGTCCCGGGACTGATCCCCAGTTCTTC. This translates into CAWSPGTDPQFF.

This chain uses TRBV2 with TRBJ2-7; tentatively, D is TRBD2 (6 bases). V was shortened by 6 bases and J by 7 bases, with 22 bases between the two germline ends. The CDR3 runs 15 residues. The germline gives CDR1 SNHLY, CDR2 FYNNEI. Here the CDR3 reads CASRAPYAGIAEQYF. In DNA form, the CDR3 reads TGTGCCAGCAGGGCGCCTTATGCGGGGATCGCGGAGCAGTACTTC.

The chain combines TRBV10-3 with TRBJ2-7; TRBD2 matches 7 bases. The V segment lost 5 bases and the J segment 3 bases; nucleotides outside the gene matches: 7. Germline-derived CDR1 and CDR2 are ENHRY and SYGVKD. The CDR3 consists of 14 residues. CDR3 coding DNA: TGTGCCATCAGTTGGACTAGTGAGATCTACGAGCAGTACTTC. Protein: CAISWTSEIYEQYF.

This rearrangement joins TRBV6-1 to TRBJ2-7, with 7 bases aligning to TRBD1. Germline V gives CDR1 MNHNS, CDR2 SASEGT. The J segment lost 4 bases and the V segment lost 2 bases, leaving 5 bases of the junction unmatched. This CDR3 contains 14 residues. Written as DNA, the CDR3 is TGTGCCAGCAGTGAACAGGGGGAGACTTACGAGCAGTACTTC. It codes for CASSEQGETYEQYF.

The rearrangement uses TRBV7-3 and TRBJ2-1; TRBD2 matches 7 bases. CDR3 size: 15 residues. V lost 1 base to trimming and J lost 8 bases; unmatched junction nucleotides: 8. CDR1 SGHTA and CDR2 FQGTGA come from the germline V gene. The CDR3, as DNA: TGTGCCAGCAGCTTAAGGGCGGGAGTGGACTATGAGCAGTTCTTC. Translated, it gives CASSLRAGVDYEQFF.

The chain links TRBV7-2 to TRBJ2-1; 12 bases align to TRBD2. The germline CDR1 and CDR2 sequences are SGHTA and FQGNSA. The CDR3 loop spans 14 amino acids. V was clipped by 6 bases and J by 7 bases; unmatched bases: 4. CDR3 nucleotide sequence: TGTGCCAGCAGGCAGACTAGCGGGGGAAATGAGCAGTTCTTC. It yields the protein CASRQTSGGNEQFF.

On this clone: Its ends do not fully match the called genes, so a read error is possible. The V gene is TRBV7-7, the J gene TRBJ2-1; D perhaps matches TRBD1 (5 bases). The CDR3 is made up of 14 amino acids. Germline V lookup: CDR1 SSHAT, CDR2 FNYEAQ (reference sequence). The chain's CDR3 is CASSLDSSYNEQFF. The CDR3 DNA sequence: TGTGCTAGCAGCTTAGACAGCTCCTACAATGAGCAGTTCTTC.

The chain employs TRBV5-6 and TRBJ2-2, with D tentatively TRBD1 (5 bases). The CDR3 has 14 residues. Trimming pared 4 bases from V and 4 bases from J, leaving 11 bases between. Germline CDR1 and CDR2: SGHDT and YYEEEE. The CDR3 loop reads CASSPRTLTGELFF. In DNA form, the CDR3 reads TGTGCCAGCAGCCCGCGGACACTCACCGGGGAGCTGTTTTTT.

The V and J genes are TRBV7-9 and TRBJ1-2, with 7 bases aligning to TRBD1. The CDR3 is 14 residues long. Germline V CDR1 and CDR2: SEHNR, FQNEAQ (reference sequence). V lost 3 bases to trimming and J lost 6 bases; unmatched junction nucleotides: 7. The CDR3 is CASSFGQVIHGYTF. In DNA, the CDR3 is TGTGCCAGCAGCTTCGGACAGGTTATTCATGGCTACACCTTC.

This chain uses TRBV6-5 with TRBJ2-7; the match to TRBD2 covers 7 bases. The germline gives CDR1 MNHEY, CDR2 SVGAGI. There are 14 residues in the CDR3. The junction had 5 bases not matched to a gene; V was cut back by 3 bases and J by 3 bases. The CDR3 spells CASSYGGSGYEQYF. The CDR3 bases are TGTGCCAGCAGTTATGGCGGGAGTGGCTACGAGCAGTACTTC.

The rearrangement links TRBV19 to TRBJ2-7; TRBD2 is a possible D gene (6 bases). Germline-derived CDR1 and CDR2 are LNHDA and SQIVND (reference sequence). The germline V and J ends were trimmed by 0 bases and 2 bases, with 8 bases remaining between them. The CDR3 covers 14 residues. The CDR3 region is CASSIEGLTYEQYF. The CDR3 coding sequence is TGTGCCAGTAGTATAGAGGGACTTACCTACGAGCAGTACTTC.

The rearrangement joins TRBV6-5 to TRBJ1-1, with D uncertain. CDR3 length: 11 residues. V was cut by 6 bases and J by 4 bases, with 6 bases left in between. The germline CDR1 and CDR2 sequences are MNHEY and SVGAGI. The CDR3 DNA reads as TGTGCCAGCAGCGGACTCACTGAAGCTTTCTTT. This codes for CASSGLTEAFF.

The chain is built from TRBV13 and TRBJ1-1; 10 nucleotides agree with TRBD1. Germline-derived CDR1 and CDR2 are PRHDT and FYEKMQ (reference sequence). V dropped 8 bases and J dropped 5; count of bases not matched to a gene: 8. The CDR3 is 14 amino acids. CDR3 region: CASSRGQGGTEAFF. CDR3 sequence (DNA): TGTGCCAGCTCAAGAGGACAGGGGGGAACTGAAGCTTTCTTT.